Listed here are 26 T cell receptor beta chains from one sample, sequenced in a study of cytomegalovirus exposure and HLA in healthy donors. PCR was performed using 60 Vbeta and 13 Jbeta primers. Here immunoSEQ multiplex PCR was the method, and the copy in TCRdb shows in-frame clones only, minus some. The profile covers around 180,000 clones, with 70% to 80% appearing a single time and 1.6% taken by the ten largest. The sequencing sample was made of PBMCs. Receptors were obtained from a woman aged 50 to 60 in good health and CMV-seronegative.

CDR3 amino acids: CASSRQGGRETQYF. The CDR3 DNA reads TGTGCCAGCAGCCGACAGGGGGGGCGGGAGACCCAGTACTTC. The J gene is TRBJ2-5, the V gene TRBV4-2; TRBD1 matches 9 bases. The length of the CDR3 is 14 residues. V lost 4 bases and J lost 5; bases outside the gene matches: 5. CDR1 and CDR2 (germline): LGHNA, YNFKEQ.

The chain recombines TRBV30 with TRBJ1-6; possible D gene TRBD1, 5 bases. This CDR3 has 14 amino acids. V lost 3 bases, J lost 8 bases, and 14 bases lay in between. Germline V gene data show CDR1 as GTSNPN and CDR2 as SVGIG (reference sequence). The CDR3 DNA follows: TGTGCCTGGAGCAGCAGGGTAACGGATTCACCCCTCCACTTT. Translating it yields CAWSSRVTDSPLHF.

The chain recombines TRBV5-5 with TRBJ1-2; D remains ambiguous. V gave up 0 bases and J gave up 4 bases, with 10 bases separating them. This CDR3 comprises 14 residues. Germline V gene lookup returns CDR1 SGHKS and CDR2 YYEKEE (reference sequence). CDR3 nucleotides: TGTGCCAGCAGCTTGGAGCCAATTATCTATGGCTACACCTTC. Protein product: CASSLEPIIYGYTF.

The chain employs TRBV6-4 and TRBJ1-1; D is perhaps TRBD1 (5 bases). The CDR3 loop spans 13 amino acids. V lost 6 bases to trimming and J lost 2 bases, with 10 bases between them. CDR1 is MRHNA and CDR2 is SNTAGT in the germline V gene. The CDR3 is CASSAGVNTEAFF. For the CDR3, the DNA is TGTGCCAGCAGCGCGGGGGTAAACACTGAAGCTTTCTTT.

This clone came up once. The chain joins TRBV4-3 to TRBJ2-1; 14 bases match TRBD2. The CDR3 is made up of 16 amino acids. Germline CDR1 LGHNA, CDR2 YSLEER. V lost 3 bases to trimming and J lost 9 bases; unmatched junction nucleotides: 7. The CDR3 protein is CASSQAGTSGSGEQFF. The CDR3 coding sequence is TGCGCCAGCAGCCAGGCCGGGACTAGCGGGAGTGGTGAGCAGTTCTTC.

V is TRBV7-2 and J is TRBJ2-2, with 9 positions matching TRBD1. Trimming removed 5 bases from V and 7 bases from J; junction bases left unmatched: 8. CDR3 size: 15 residues. Germline CDR1 is SGHTA and CDR2 is FQGNSA. The CDR3 DNA follows: TGTGCCAGCAGCGCCGTCCCGGGACAGGGCGGGGAGCTGTTTTTT. Its translation is CASSAVPGQGGELFF.

The chain carries TRBV9 and TRBJ1-3, with D unresolved. Germline V gene sequence: CDR1 SGDLS, CDR2 YYNGEE. The CDR3 length is 15 residues. V shed 0 bases and J shed 2 bases, with 9 bases lying between them. CDR3 residues: CASSVADIPGNTIYF. CDR3 in DNA: TGTGCCAGCAGCGTAGCAGACATTCCTGGAAACACCATATATTTT. Full variable domain (missing parts from reference TRBV9 and TRBJ1-3): DSGVTQTPKHLITATGQRVTLRCSPRSGDLSVYWYQQSLDQGLQFLIQYYNGEERAKGNILERFSAQQFPDLHSELNLSSLELGDSALYFCASSVADIPGNTIYFGEGSWLTVV.

The chain employs TRBV19 and TRBJ2-1, with TRBD2 matching over 8 bases. This CDR3 spans 14 amino acids. V gave up 1 base and J gave up 7 bases; unmatched junction bases: 3. Germline V gene lookup returns CDR1 LNHDA and CDR2 SQIVND (reference sequence). CDR3 sequence (DNA): TGTGCCAGTAGTATAGGGGGGACTAGAAATGAGCAGTTCTTC. This encodes CASSIGGTRNEQFF.

The chain combines TRBV4-1 with TRBJ1-1, with 7 bases aligning to TRBD1. This CDR3 is 16 amino acids long. V lost 2 bases and J lost 1; bases outside the gene matches: 7. Germline CDR1 and CDR2: MGHRA and YSYEKL. The CDR3, as DNA: TGCGCCAGCAGCCAACCCCGACAGGGCCGGAACACTGAAGCTTTCTTT. Protein: CASSQPRQGRNTEAFF.

The chain links TRBV19 to TRBJ1-5, with D possibly being TRBD1 (5 bases). The CDR3 is 15 amino acids. V was trimmed by 2 bases and J by 6 bases, leaving 14 bases between them. In germline, CDR1 is LNHDA, CDR2 SQIVND (reference sequence). CDR3 nucleotide sequence: TGTGCCAGTAGTATAAGGTGGGGCGGCGGTCAGCCCCAGCATTTT. Translated, it gives CASSIRWGGGQPQHF.

In DNA, the CDR3 is TGTGCCAGCAAAGAAGCAGGGAGGCATCAGCCCCAGCATTTT. Protein: CASKEAGRHQPQHF. The chain links TRBV6-4 to TRBJ1-5; a weak D match, TRBD1 (5 bases). The ends were cut back, 7 bases at V and 5 bases at J, with 15 bases in the middle. The CDR3 covers 14 residues. Germline V gives CDR1 MRHNA, CDR2 SNTAGT.

A few counts support this clone. The chain recombines TRBV27 with TRBJ1-1, with D possibly being TRBD1 (6 bases). The germline V gene has CDR1 MNHEY and CDR2 SMNVEV (reference sequence). V dropped 0 bases and J dropped 6 bases, with 17 bases sitting between them. This CDR3 is built from 16 residues. The CDR3 protein is CASSLSVGHGRAEAFF. In DNA, the CDR3 is TGTGCCAGCAGTTTATCGGTGGGACACGGAAGGGCTGAAGCTTTCTTT.

Only a few counts were recorded for this clone. The J gene is TRBJ1-1, the V gene TRBV27; D is uncertain. Germline V gene data show CDR1 as MNHEY and CDR2 as SMNVEV (reference sequence). The CDR3 has 13 residues. V was shortened by 5 bases and J by 3 bases, with 10 bases between the two germline ends. In DNA form, the CDR3 reads TGTGCCAGCAGTCCCCTTCGGGACACTGAAGCTTTCTTT. Encoded protein: CASSPLRDTEAFF.

The CDR3 DNA follows: TGTGCCAGTAGTCATCTTCAGGGGGGCACTGAAGCTTTCTTT. Its translation: CASSHLQGGTEAFF. This chain joins TRBV19 and TRBJ1-1; 7 bases agree with TRBD1. Germline V gene sequence: CDR1 LNHDA, CDR2 SQIVND (reference sequence). The CDR3 is made up of 14 amino acids. After removal of 5 bases from V and 4 bases from J, the junction contained 7 bases not matched to a gene.

The chain employs TRBV29-1 and TRBJ2-3; D unclear. V lost 1 base and J 8 bases, leaving 13 bases between the germline ends. This CDR3 has 13 residues. Germline V gives CDR1 SQVTM, CDR2 ANQGSEA. CDR3 region: CSVEVLVEGTQYF. The CDR3, as DNA: TGCAGCGTTGAAGTCCTAGTCGAAGGTACGCAGTATTTT.

V and J are TRBV5-1 and TRBJ2-5; 8 positions match TRBD1. Near its end, the DNA agrees better with TRBJ2-7, so the J call may be wrong. CDR3 length: 16 residues. In germline, CDR1 is SGHRS, CDR2 YFSETQ. The CDR3 DNA reads TGCGCCAGCAGCTTGGCGGGCAGGGGGCCAGGGAACGAGCAGTACTTC. Translating it yields CASSLAGRGPGNEQYF.

V gene TRBV7-2 combines with J gene TRBJ2-3; 10 bases agree with TRBD1. The germline V gene has CDR1 SGHTA and CDR2 FQGNSA. CDR3 length equals 16 residues. The V segment lost 5 bases and the J segment 2 bases; nucleotides outside the gene matches: 7. The CDR3 sequence is CASSRTGTGATDTQYF. CDR3 bases: TGTGCCAGCAGCCGGACGGGGACAGGGGCCACAGATACGCAGTATTTT.

The genes are TRBV7-9 and TRBJ2-7; D ambiguous. The CDR3 runs 14 residues. The germline V and J ends were trimmed by 1 base and 7 bases, with 14 bases remaining between them. The germline gives CDR1 SEHNR, CDR2 FQNEAQ (reference sequence). The CDR3 sequence: CASSLGGPPPEQYF. In nucleotides, the CDR3 is TGTGCCAGCAGCTTAGGTGGGCCCCCCCCGGAGCAGTACTTC.

The J gene is TRBJ2-7, the V gene TRBV7-2; TRBD1 agrees at 9 bases. Trimming at V came to 6 bases and at J to 6 bases, leaving 15 bases not matched to a gene. Per the germline V gene, CDR1 is SGHTA and CDR2 is FQGNSA. This CDR3 contains 16 residues. CDR3 protein: CASRLPGTGMRGEQYF. The CDR3, as DNA: TGTGCCAGCAGACTCCCCGGGACAGGGATGAGAGGCGAGCAGTACTTC.

The V and J genes are TRBV4-3 and TRBJ1-1; D is possibly TRBD1 (5 bases). V was pared by 4 bases and J by 5 bases, with 14 bases between. The CDR3 consists of 14 residues. Germline lookup yields CDR1 LGHNA and CDR2 YSLEER. CDR3 sequence: CASSREGAPTEAFF. CDR3 coding DNA: TGCGCCAGCAGCCGTGAAGGGGCCCCAACTGAAGCTTTCTTT.

The chain recombines TRBV4-2 with TRBJ2-1; 11 positions match TRBD2. The CDR3 runs 19 residues. From germline, CDR1 is LGHNA and CDR2 YNFKEQ. Trimming removed 2 bases from V and 0 bases from J; junction bases left unmatched: 9. CDR3 residues: CASSQLAGGLYSSYNEQFF. DNA of the CDR3: TGTGCCAGCAGCCAACTAGCGGGAGGACTTTATAGCTCCTACAATGAGCAGTTCTTC.

The rearrangement joins TRBV6-4 to TRBJ2-3; 10 bases line up with TRBD2. CDR1 and CDR2 from the germline V gene are MRHNA and SNTAGT. This CDR3 spans 16 amino acids. The V gene end was trimmed by 7 bases and the J gene end by 2 bases; junction bases not matched to a gene: 9. Here the CDR3 reads CASTPPGLAYTDTQYF. In DNA, the CDR3 is TGTGCCAGCACTCCCCCGGGACTAGCGTACACAGATACGCAGTATTTT.

The chain recombines TRBV29-1 with TRBJ1-2, with TRBD1 matching 9 bases. The V segment lost 4 bases and the J segment 2 bases; nucleotides outside the gene matches: 2. The germline V gene encodes CDR1 SQVTM and CDR2 ANQGSEA. This CDR3 has 13 amino acids. The CDR3, as DNA: TGCAGCGTTGTGGGGACAGGGAACTATGGCTACACCTTC. Amino acids: CSVVGTGNYGYTF.

V is TRBV11-2 and J is TRBJ2-4, with 8 bases matching TRBD1. V lost 4 bases to trimming and J lost 0 bases; unmatched junction nucleotides: 8. Germline CDR1 is SGHAT and CDR2 is FQNNGV. The CDR3 extends over 17 amino acids. CDR3 bases: TGTGCCAGCAGCTCGAGGACAGGGATACTAGCCAAAAACATTCAGTACTTC. This codes for CASSSRTGILAKNIQYF. Using reference TRBV11-2 and TRBJ2-4 for the parts outside the CDR3, the full variable domain is EAGVAQSPRYKIIEKRQSVAFWCNPISGHATLYWYQQILGQGPKLLIQFQNNGVVDDSQLPKDRFSAERLKGVDSTLKIQPAKLEDSAVYLCASSSRTGILAKNIQYFGAGTRLSVL.

The table lists this clone with a few counts. The chain has TRBV7-2 and TRBJ1-5, with D maybe TRBD1 (5 bases). Germline-derived CDR1 and CDR2 are SGHTA and FQGNSA. V was shortened by 1 base and J by 7 bases, with 11 bases between the two germline ends. The CDR3 runs 14 residues. The CDR3 loop reads CASSLGGGGQPQHF. As DNA, the CDR3 is TGTGCCAGCAGCTTAGGGGGGGGAGGGCAGCCCCAGCATTTT.

In this sample, this clone turned up once. The chain is built from TRBV6-5 and TRBJ2-5; tentatively, D is TRBD1 (6 bases). V was shortened by 2 bases and J by 5 bases, with 18 bases between the two germline ends. Per the germline V gene, CDR1 is MNHEY and CDR2 is SVGAGI. The CDR3 contains 16 residues. The CDR3 loop is CASSYSRAGEKETQYF. The CDR3 DNA reads as TGTGCCAGCAGTTACAGTCGGGCAGGGGAGAAGGAGACCCAGTACTTC.